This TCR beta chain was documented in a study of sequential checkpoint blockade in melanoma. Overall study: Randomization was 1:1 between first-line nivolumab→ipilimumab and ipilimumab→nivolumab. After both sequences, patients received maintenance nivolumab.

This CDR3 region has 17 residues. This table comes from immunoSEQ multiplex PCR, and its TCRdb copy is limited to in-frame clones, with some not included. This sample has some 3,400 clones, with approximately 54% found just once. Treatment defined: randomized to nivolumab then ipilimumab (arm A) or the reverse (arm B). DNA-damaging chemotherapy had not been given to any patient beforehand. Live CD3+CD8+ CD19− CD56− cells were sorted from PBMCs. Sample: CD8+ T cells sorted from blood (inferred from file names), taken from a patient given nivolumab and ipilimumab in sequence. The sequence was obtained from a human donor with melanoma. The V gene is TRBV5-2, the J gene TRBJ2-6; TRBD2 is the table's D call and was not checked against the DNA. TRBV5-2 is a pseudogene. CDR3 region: CASSRGSTQSRANVLTF. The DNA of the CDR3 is TGTGCCAGCAGCCGCGGGAGTACACAAAGTCGGGCCAACGTCCTGACTTTC.